A selection of T cell receptor beta chains follows, all from one sample in a study of beta chain features in type 1 diabetes. TCRdb's copy holds only in-frame clones and misses some; the assay was immunoSEQ multiplex PCR. In the table there are around 170,000 clones, around 9.7% of which are singletons. The sequencing input was central memory CD4+ T cells from blood. The source is a young woman with type 1 diabetes. Both conserved end residues are trimmed from each CDR3. Fields, in order: V gene, J gene, CDR3 protein.

>TRBV7-9|TRBJ2-5
ASSLGLAGETQY
>TRBV7-2|TRBJ2-5
ASSLVLETQY
>TRBV2|TRBJ2-1
ASSFDRGPYNEQF
>TRBV2|TRBJ2-5
ASCGTGETQY
>TRBV10-2|TRBJ2-7
ASSWGQAEDEQY
>TRBV27|TRBJ2-1
ASSFRRRGSNEQF
>TRBV4-2|TRBJ1-2
ASSPTTTRQGYGYT
>TRBV28|TRBJ2-6
ASSPAGRYSSGANVLT
>TRBV29-1|TRBJ2-3
STRGDPTSSTDTQY
>TRBV27|TRBJ1-2
ASRPRYVGGGYT
>TRBV9|TRBJ1-2
ASSSSGRGANYGYT
>TRBV6-6|TRBJ1-5
ASSIERSSNQPQH
>TRBV9|TRBJ2-1
ASSVGGTSGPNEQF
>TRBV4-1|TRBJ2-5
ASRGVGGLGETQY
>TRBV28|TRBJ2-7
ASSPAGGDLEQY
>TRBV29-1|TRBJ2-2
SPPSVAGGPPNTGELF